This is a list of T cell receptor beta chains from one sample in a study of blood T cell repertoires in COVID-19. Data came from immunoSEQ multiplex PCR; TCRdb stores just in-frame clones and leaves some out. The data show fewer than 200,000 clones, under 85% seen once. The sequenced sample was peripheral blood. The receptors were gathered from a human donor in a cohort sampled during active COVID-19. Each CDR3 is given with its conserved first and last residue. The order of the fields is D gene, J gene, V gene, clone size, CDR3 protein, CDR3 DNA. The D gene is left open where the match is weak. Rows may omit the clone size; those that give it use once, few, many or a size class.

-,TRBJ2-2,TRBV19,-,CASSTRSGGTGELFF,TGTGCCAGTAGTACCCGGTCCGGGGGTACCGGGGAGCTGTTTTTT
-,TRBJ2-6,TRBV30,-,CAWSVGEISGANVLTF,TGTGCCTGGAGTGTCGGTGAAATCTCTGGGGCCAACGTCCTGACTTTC
TRBD1,TRBJ2-7,TRBV5-4,-,CASSLGSQGASTYEQYF,TGTGCCAGCAGCTTGGGATCACAGGGGGCCTCGACCTACGAGCAGTACTTC
-,TRBJ1-1,TRBV29-1,-,CSVEARPHTEAFF,TGCAGCGTTGAGGCCAGGCCCCACACTGAAGCTTTCTTT
-,TRBJ2-6,TRBV6-5,-,CASSSPGSGANVLTF,TGTGCCAGCAGTTCCCCGGGCTCTGGGGCCAACGTCCTGACTTTC
-,TRBJ1-2,TRBV2,few,CASTAGYGYTF,TGTGCCAGCACGGCAGGCTATGGCTACACCTTC
-,TRBJ1-2,TRBV5-6,-,CASSSLQASQGRYGYTF,TGTGCCAGCAGCTCTCTACAGGCTTCCCAAGGGAGGTATGGCTACACCTTC
TRBD2,TRBJ2-7,TRBV9,once,CASSVGRGGRYEQYF,TGTGCCAGCAGCGTAGGACGGGGGGGCCGTTACGAGCAGTACTTC
-,TRBJ2-7,TRBV13,-,CASSFKTGRTYEQYF,TGTGCCAGCAGCTTTAAGACAGGTAGAACCTACGAGCAGTACTTC
-,TRBJ2-5,TRBV19,few,CASSTSGQETQYF,TGTGCCAGTAGTACCAGCGGCCAAGAGACCCAGTACTTC
-,TRBJ2-3,TRBV11-1,-,CASSSGTGAFDTQYF,TGTGCCAGCAGCTCCGGGACTGGGGCTTTTGATACGCAGTATTTT
-,TRBJ2-7,TRBV5-1,-,CASSPRQGASYEQYF,TGCGCCAGCAGTCCTAGGCAGGGCGCCTCCTACGAGCAGTACTTC
TRBD2,TRBJ2-7,TRBV5-1,-,CASSQTVGGEQYF,TGCGCCAGCAGCCAGACTGTGGGAGGGGAGCAGTACTTC
-,TRBJ2-2,TRBV7-9,few,CASSYGGIGELFF,TGTGCCAGCAGCTACGGAGGGATCGGGGAGCTGTTTTTT
-,TRBJ1-2,TRBV20-1,-,CSASWGTDYGYTF,TGCAGTGCTAGTTGGGGCACCGACTATGGCTACACCTTC
-,TRBJ1-5,TRBV6-1,few,CASSGGTFGYSNQPQHF,TGTGCCAGCAGTGGGGGGACTTTTGGTTATAGCAATCAGCCCCAGCATTTT
-,TRBJ2-5,TRBV30,-,CAWSVMAGYETQYF,TGTGCCTGGAGTGTAATGGCAGGGTACGAGACCCAGTACTTC
-,TRBJ1-2,TRBV18,-,CASSPQEWPRGYGYTF,TGTGCCAGCTCACCCCAGGAGTGGCCGCGGGGCTATGGCTACACCTTC
TRBD1,TRBJ1-2,TRBV14,-,CASSTGTVRGYTF,TGTGCCAGCAGCACCGGGACAGTAAGAGGCTACACCTTC
-,TRBJ2-3,TRBV18,-,CASSRGGAGDTQYF,TGTGCCAGCTCACGTGGGGGGGCCGGAGATACGCAGTATTTT
-,TRBJ1-2,TRBV5-6,few,CASSWGGEGSYGYTF,TGTGCCAGCAGCTGGGGGGGCGAGGGAAGCTATGGCTACACCTTC
TRBD1,TRBJ1-2,TRBV30,-,CAWTPTGQYGYTF,TGTGCCTGGACCCCGACAGGGCAATATGGCTACACCTTC
-,TRBJ2-7,TRBV6-6,-,CASSTFVAYEQYF,TGTGCCAGCAGTACGTTCGTAGCCTACGAGCAGTACTTC
TRBD1,TRBJ1-1,TRBV9,once,CASSTHAGQPTEAFF,TGTGCCAGCAGCACCCACGCGGGACAGCCCACTGAAGCTTTCTTT
TRBD1,TRBJ1-1,TRBV5-1,-,CASSLVQGGDAFF,TGCGCCAGCAGCTTGGTGCAGGGGGGAGACGCTTTCTTT
-,TRBJ1-2,TRBV19,-,CASSNGRAPLGYTF,TGTGCCAGTAGTAATGGCAGGGCCCCTTTGGGCTACACCTTC
-,TRBJ1-5,TRBV14,-,CASSRTGNQPQHF,TGTGCCAGCAGCAGGACGGGGAATCAGCCCCAGCATTTT